This T cell receptor (beta chain) was captured by sequencing in a study of identical twins. Study observations and caveats: Sharing of beta out-of-frame sequences by twins showed a weaker excess. Models underestimated how often monozygotic twins shared out-of-frame TCR alpha.

This clonotype has just a few counts. Its antigen is still unknown. The CDR3 spans 13 residues. Germline V lookup: CDR1 SGHNT, CDR2 YYREEE (reference sequence). V lost 1 base and J lost 6, with 11 bases in between. MiXCR was run by TCRdb on the 5' RACE reads, yielding one entry per CDR3 protein. The sample includes around 960,000 distinct CDR3 sequences, about 12% seen only once; the top ten take about 1.5%. The sample also formed part of further work on yellow fever vaccine responses in identical twins.

The source material was PBMCs. The receptor was isolated from a woman between 18 and 30 years old in good health. The J gene is TRBJ2-7, the V gene TRBV5-4; maybe TRBD1 (5 bases). CDR3 sequence reads: CASSLSGLVEQYF. DNA of the CDR3: TGTGCCAGCAGCTTGTCAGGGCTGGTCGAGCAGTACTTC.